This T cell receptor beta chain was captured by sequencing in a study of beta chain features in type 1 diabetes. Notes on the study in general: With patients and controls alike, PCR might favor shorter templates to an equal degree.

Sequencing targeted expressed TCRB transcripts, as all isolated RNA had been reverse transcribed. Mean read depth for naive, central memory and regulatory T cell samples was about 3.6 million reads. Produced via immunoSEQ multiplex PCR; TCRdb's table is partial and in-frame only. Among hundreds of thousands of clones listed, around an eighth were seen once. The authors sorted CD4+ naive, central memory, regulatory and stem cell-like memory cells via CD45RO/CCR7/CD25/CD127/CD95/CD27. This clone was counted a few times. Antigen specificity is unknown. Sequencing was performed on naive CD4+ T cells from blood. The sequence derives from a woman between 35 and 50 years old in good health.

CDR3 sequence reads: CASSLRQGARETQYF. CDR3 in DNA: TGTGCCAGCAGCCTTAGACAGGGGGCGCGGGAGACCCAGTACTTC. V is TRBV27 and J is TRBJ2-5; 10 nucleotides align to TRBD1. J was trimmed by 5 bases and V by 6 bases; bases with no gene match: 9. This CDR3 comprises 15 residues. Germline V gene data show CDR1 as MNHEY and CDR2 as SMNVEV (reference sequence).